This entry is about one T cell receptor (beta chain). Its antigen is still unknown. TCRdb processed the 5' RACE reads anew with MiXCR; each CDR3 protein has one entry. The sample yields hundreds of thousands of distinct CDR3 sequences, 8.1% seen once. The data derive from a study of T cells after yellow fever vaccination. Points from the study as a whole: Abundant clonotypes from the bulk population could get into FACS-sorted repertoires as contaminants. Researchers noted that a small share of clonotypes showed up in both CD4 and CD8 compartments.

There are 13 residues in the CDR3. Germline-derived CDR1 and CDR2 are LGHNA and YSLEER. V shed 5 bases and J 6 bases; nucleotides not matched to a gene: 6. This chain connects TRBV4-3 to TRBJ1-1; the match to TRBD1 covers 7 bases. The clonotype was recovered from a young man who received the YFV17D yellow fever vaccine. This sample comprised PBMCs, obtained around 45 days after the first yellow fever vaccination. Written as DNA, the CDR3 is TGCGCCAGCAGCTCCTTTCAGGGGGCTGAAGCTTTCTTT. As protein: CASSSFQGAEAFF.